Listed below are T cell receptor beta chains from one sample, sequenced in a study of CD4+ T cells in melanoma. Here immunoSEQ multiplex PCR was the method, and the copy in TCRdb shows in-frame clones only, minus some. This table lists approximately 92 clones. Sequences were obtained from a T cell line or clone, from whole sample or a sorted T cell fraction (not recorded which). The receptors were sampled from a human donor with melanoma. Some clones in this sample may be carry-over from other donors' samples. Both conserved end residues are part of each CDR3. A D gene is named only where the DNA matches it firmly. The listing skips clone size in some rows; elsewhere it reads once, few, many or a size class.

d_call | j_call | clone_size | v_call | cdr3_aa | cdr3_nt
TRBD1 | TRBJ1-4 | . | TRBV18 | CASSPSLTGAREKLFF | TGTGCCAGCTCACCATCTTTGACAGGGGCGAGAGAAAAACTGTTTTTT
. | TRBJ2-1 | . | TRBV19 | CASSIQGRNEQFF | TGTGCCAGTAGTATACAGGGGAGGAATGAGCAGTTCTTC
TRBD2 | TRBJ2-3 | . | TRBV9 | CASSVDMAGGTDTQYF | TGTGCCAGCAGCGTAGACATGGCGGGAGGCACAGATACGCAGTATTTT
. | TRBJ2-7 | . | TRBV9 | CASSATTATEQYF | TGTGCCAGCAGCGCCACGACAGCAACTGAGCAGTACTTC
TRBD1 | TRBJ1-5 | . | TRBV7-8 | CASSRDSNNNQPQHF | TGTGCCAGCAGCCGGGACAGCAATAACAATCAGCCCCAGCATTTT
. | TRBJ2-5 | once | TRBV7-9 | CASSLHSAQETQYF | TGTGCCAGCAGCTTACATAGCGCTCAAGAGACCCAGTACTTC
. | TRBJ1-2 | few | TRBV2 | CASSVDNRVYGYTF | TGTGCCAGCAGTGTAGACAACAGGGTGTATGGCTACACCTTC
TRBD2 | TRBJ2-5 | . | TRBV6-1 | CASSEAPTGGPGETQYF | TGTGCCAGCAGTGAAGCGCCGACGGGAGGGCCGGGAGAGACCCAGTACTTC
. | TRBJ1-3 | . | TRBV30 | CAWREGLQGNTIYF | TGTGCCTGGAGGGAAGGACTACAGGGAAACACCATATATTTT
. | TRBJ2-2 | . | TRBV4-2 | CASSQENGLNTGELFF | TGTGCCAGCAGCCAAGAAAATGGACTGAACACCGGGGAGCTGTTTTTT
. | TRBJ2-2 | . | TRBV5-1 | CASSLDSKNTGELFF | TGCGCCAGCAGCTTGGACTCCAAGAACACCGGGGAGCTGTTTTTT
. | TRBJ2-1 | . | TRBV15 | CATSGRAHYDEQFF | TGTGCCACCAGCGGCAGGGCACACTACGATGAGCAGTTCTTC
TRBD1 | TRBJ1-2 | . | TRBV5-4 | CASSRQGGFGYTF | TGTGCCAGCAGCCGACAGGGAGGGTTCGGCTACACCTTC
TRBD1 | TRBJ1-2 | . | TRBV29-1 | CSVGTDGYGYTF | TGCAGCGTCGGGACAGACGGCTATGGCTACACCTTC
. | TRBJ2-7 | . | TRBV21-1 | CASSTRDREYYEQYF | TGTGCCAGCAGCACCCGGGACAGGGAATACTACGAGCAGTACTTC
. | TRBJ1-2 | . | TRBV4-2 | CASSVGYGYTF | TGTGCCAGCAGCGTCGGCTATGGCTACACCTTC
. | TRBJ2-7 | . | TRBV11-2 | CASSLEADQYEQYF | TGTGCCAGCAGCTTAGAAGCAGACCAGTACGAGCAGTACTTC
TRBD1 | TRBJ1-2 | . | TRBV27 | CASRRDRGGYTF | TGTGCCAGCAGAAGGGACAGGGGTGGCTACACCTTC
. | TRBJ2-1 | . | TRBV18 | CASSPRTGTYNEQFF | TGTGCCAGCTCACCACGGACGGGAACCTACAATGAGCAGTTCTTC
TRBD1 | TRBJ1-2 | . | TRBV27 | CASSRQGPIYGYTF | TGTGCCAGCAGCAGACAGGGGCCAATCTATGGCTACACCTTC
TRBD1 | TRBJ2-7 | once | TRBV29-1 | CSALQGTTGPEQYF | TGCAGCGCCCTACAGGGGACCACTGGGCCCGAGCAGTACTTC
. | TRBJ1-2 | . | TRBV28 | CASSFGGTQYGYTF | TGTGCCAGCAGTTTTGGGGGGACGCAGTATGGCTACACCTTC
. | TRBJ2-6 | . | TRBV7-2 | CASSLDSSGANVLTF | TGTGCCAGCAGCTTAGACAGCTCTGGGGCCAACGTCCTGACTTTC
TRBD1 | TRBJ2-7 | . | TRBV14 | CASSQWTGEAEQYF | TGTGCCAGCAGCCAATGGACAGGGGAAGCCGAGCAGTACTTC
. | TRBJ2-6 | . | TRBV7-8 | CASSPACYPQSRANVLTF | TGTGCCAGCAGCCCAGCTTGTTACCCACAAAGTCGGGCCAACGTCCTGACTTTC
. | TRBJ2-7 | . | TRBV5-6 | CASSLSDHEQYF | TGTGCCAGCAGCTTATCTGACCACGAGCAGTACTTC
. | TRBJ1-5 | . | TRBV19 | CASSIDLAKNQPQHF | TGTGCCAGTAGTATAGATCTGGCAAAGAATCAGCCCCAGCATTTT
. | TRBJ2-1 | once | TRBV28 | CASSFEYNEQFF | TGTGCCAGCAGCTTTGAGTACAATGAGCAGTTCTTC
. | TRBJ1-6 | . | TRBV7-2 | CASSLVEGNSPLHF | TGTGCCAGCAGCTTAGTCGAGGGGAATTCACCCCTCCACTTT
TRBD1 | TRBJ1-6 | . | TRBV6-6 | CASSWDRGYNSPLHF | TGTGCCAGCAGCTGGGACAGGGGTTATAATTCACCCCTCCACTTT
TRBD1 | TRBJ1-1 | . | TRBV19 | CASSSLRGRVTEAFF | TGTGCCAGTAGTTCTCTCAGGGGGCGAGTCACTGAAGCTTTCTTT
. | TRBJ2-7 | . | TRBV28 | CASSLLGGGLYEQYF | TGTGCCAGCAGTTTACTCGGGGGCGGGCTCTACGAGCAGTACTTC
. | TRBJ2-6 | . | TRBV7-7 | CASSSCVMPQSRANVLTF | TGTGCCAGCAGCTCGTGTGTTATGCCACAAAGTCGGGCCAACGTCCTGACTTTC